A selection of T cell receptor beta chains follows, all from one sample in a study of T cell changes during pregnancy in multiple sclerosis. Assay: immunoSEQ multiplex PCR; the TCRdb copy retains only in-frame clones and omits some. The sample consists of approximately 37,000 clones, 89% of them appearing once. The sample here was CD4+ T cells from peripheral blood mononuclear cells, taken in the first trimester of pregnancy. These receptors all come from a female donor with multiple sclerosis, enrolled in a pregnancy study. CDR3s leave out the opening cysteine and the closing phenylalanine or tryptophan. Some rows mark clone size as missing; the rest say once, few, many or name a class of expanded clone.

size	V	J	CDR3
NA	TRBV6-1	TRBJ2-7	ASLNVWTTGREQY
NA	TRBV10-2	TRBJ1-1	ASDRGTANTEAF
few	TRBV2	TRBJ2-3	ASSMTSGRTDTQY
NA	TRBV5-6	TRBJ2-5	ASSFGGEETQY
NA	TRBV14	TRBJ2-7	ASSAPGQGFREQY
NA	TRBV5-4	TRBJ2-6	ASRLTGTAKTGANVLT
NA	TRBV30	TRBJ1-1	AWSAPGKIVTEAF
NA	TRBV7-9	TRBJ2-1	ATSSGRPRSYNEQF
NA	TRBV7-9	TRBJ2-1	ASSLDPRAVAYNEQF
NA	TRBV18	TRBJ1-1	ASSPQGDTEAF
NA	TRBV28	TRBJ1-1	ASSLTPGQGLEAF
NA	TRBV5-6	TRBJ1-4	ASSLGIRGLNEKLF
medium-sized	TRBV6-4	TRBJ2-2	ASKLAGDTGELF
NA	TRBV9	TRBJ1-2	ASSKSGLDYGYT
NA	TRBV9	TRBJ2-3	ASSVGLTDTQY
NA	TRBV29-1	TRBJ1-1	SVGGVTEAF
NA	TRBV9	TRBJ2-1	ASSPRAGSTNNEQF
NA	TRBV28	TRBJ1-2	ASSAGRSERYT
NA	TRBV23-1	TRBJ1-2	ASSQSFGGREGYT
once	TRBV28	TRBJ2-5	ASSLGQLQETQY
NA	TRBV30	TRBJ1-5	AWSFRGNQPQH
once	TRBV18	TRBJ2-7	ASSLGTGGIIYEQY
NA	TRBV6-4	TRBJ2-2	ASSELAGGSGELF
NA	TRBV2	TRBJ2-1	ASRGTRESYNEQF
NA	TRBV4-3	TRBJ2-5	ASSQDVAGGFQETQY
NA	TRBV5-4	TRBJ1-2	ASSLRAGEGDYGYT
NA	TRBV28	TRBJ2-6	ASSGDISGANVLT
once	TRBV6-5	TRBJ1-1	ASSYVGPGQEGEAF
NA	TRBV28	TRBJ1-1	ASTSYGAGNTEAF
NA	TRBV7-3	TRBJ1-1	ASSQTGKHPEAF
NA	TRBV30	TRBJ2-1	AWSGGPGLAGLSSYNEQF
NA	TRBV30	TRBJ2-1	AWSGGALAASYNEQF
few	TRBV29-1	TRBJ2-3	SVVLDGMTDTQY
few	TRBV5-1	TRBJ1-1	ASSLAGTPNTEAF
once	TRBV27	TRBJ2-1	ASSWGLAGVYNEQF
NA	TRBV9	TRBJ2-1	ASSVRLSGNTWDEQF
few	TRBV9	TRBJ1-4	ASSAPLGANEKLF
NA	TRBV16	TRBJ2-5	ASSQGTAQETQY
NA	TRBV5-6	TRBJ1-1	ASSLGTMNTEAF
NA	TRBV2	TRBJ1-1	ASSEWETEAF
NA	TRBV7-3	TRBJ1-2	ASSSLGQLYGYT
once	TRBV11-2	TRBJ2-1	ASSPSGSSYNEQF
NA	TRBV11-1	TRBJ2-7	ASSPTARTYGEQY
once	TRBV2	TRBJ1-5	ASSVEENQPQH
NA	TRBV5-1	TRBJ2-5	ASSFGEGAGETQY
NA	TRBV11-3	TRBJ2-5	ASSLGGEGTQY
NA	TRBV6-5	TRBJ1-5	ASRRTATGNQPQH
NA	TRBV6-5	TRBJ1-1	ASSRNTEAF
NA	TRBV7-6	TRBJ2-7	ASSPLAGTDKGEQY
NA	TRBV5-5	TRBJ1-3	ASSFGQGGNTIY
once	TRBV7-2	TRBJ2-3	ASSRTGLFTDTQY
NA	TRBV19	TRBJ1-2	ASSSDRAMGSGYT